This T cell receptor (beta chain) was recovered during a study of CD8 T cells in Susac syndrome. Looking at the study overall: When their blood was taken, patients with Susac syndrome were therapy-naive, taking corticosteroids, or taking intravenous immunoglobulin alone. Points from the study as a whole: There was no clonal expansion in the CD4+ T cell repertoires of Susac syndrome.

A quantity of about 0.5 to 1 ug RNA underwent reverse transcription using random hexamers. The method of amplification for TCR beta CDR3 was immunoSEQ multiplex PCR, covering 54 Vbeta and 13 Jbeta. TCRdb independently ran MiXCR on the immunoSEQ multiplex PCR reads; one entry per CDR3 protein. Of more than 200,000 distinct CDR3 sequences listed, over 90% were seen once; the top ten hold approximately 0.15%. With respect to this clonotype: Its specificity is unknown.

Susac syndrome patients met recently defined diagnostic criteria for definite or probable disease. Trimming stripped 3 bases from V and 0 bases from J, with 11 bases between. Germline V gives CDR1 MGHDK, CDR2 SYGVNS. The CDR3 length is 15 residues. This sequence joins TRBV25-1 and TRBJ1-1; tentatively, D is TRBD1 (5 bases). Sequenced sample: CD4+ T cells from PBMCs. The clonotype comes from a human donor with Susac syndrome. CDR3 nucleotides: TGTGCCAGCAGTGAGGGACGGGGTATGAACACTGAAGCTTTCTTT. Translation: CASSEGRGMNTEAFF.